This is a list of T cell receptor beta chains from one sample in a study of blood T cell repertoires in COVID-19. Assay: immunoSEQ multiplex PCR; the TCRdb copy retains only in-frame clones and omits some. The sample records about 150,000 clones, roughly 80% being singletons. Material for sequencing was peripheral blood. These receptor sequences come from a man aged 80 or over with acute or convalescent COVID-19. CDR3s include the opening cysteine and the closing phenylalanine or tryptophan. D genes are given only for firm matches. For some rows the clone size is stated as once, few or many, or as a class when expanded; others skip it.

v_gene	abundance	d_gene	j_gene	CDR3nt	CDR3aa
TRBV30	NA	NA	TRBJ1-1	TGTGCCTGGAGACCTCTTGACAGGAACACTGAAGCTTTCTTT	CAWRPLDRNTEAFF
TRBV18	NA	NA	TRBJ2-3	TGTGCCAGCTCACCTTCTACAGATACGCAGTATTTT	CASSPSTDTQYF
TRBV18	NA	NA	TRBJ1-1	TGTGCCAGCTCACCGGATATGGCAGGGTGGACTGAAGCTTTCTTT	CASSPDMAGWTEAFF
TRBV19	once	TRBD1	TRBJ2-4	TGTGCCACCCCTAGGAGGGACAGGGAGTACTTC	CATPRRDREYF
TRBV20-1	NA	NA	TRBJ2-5	TGCAGTGGGCGGGCCGAAGAGACCCAGTACTTC	CSGRAEETQYF
TRBV5-1	few	NA	TRBJ2-3	TGCGCCAGCAGCCCGGCCCGGGACACCACAGATACGCAGTATTTT	CASSPARDTTDTQYF
TRBV7-6	NA	TRBD1	TRBJ2-6	TGTGCCAGCAGCTTACGGACAGGGGGCGCTGATGGGGCCAACGTCCTGACTTTC	CASSLRTGGADGANVLTF
TRBV6-2/TRBV6-3	NA	TRBD1	TRBJ1-2	TGTGCCAGCAGTGCCGGGACAGGGGCTCCTAACTATGGCTACACCTTC	CASSAGTGAPNYGYTF
TRBV10-3	NA	NA	TRBJ2-3	TGTGCCATCAGAGGACAGTCCACAGATACGCAGTATTTT	CAIRGQSTDTQYF
TRBV15	NA	NA	TRBJ2-1	TGTGCCACCAGCAGGGCTCACAATGAGCAGTTCTTC	CATSRAHNEQFF
TRBV12-3/TRBV12-4	NA	NA	TRBJ1-2	TGTGCCAGCAGTTCCAGGGTTAGTGGCTACACCTTC	CASSSRVSGYTF
TRBV5-1	NA	NA	TRBJ2-3	TGCGCCAGCAGCCTCTCGGGGGTGACTAGCACAGATACGCAGTATTTT	CASSLSGVTSTDTQYF
TRBV6-4	few	NA	TRBJ1-5	TGTGCCAGCAGTATTAGGGGCGGTCAGCCCCAGCATTTT	CASSIRGGQPQHF
TRBV11-2	once	NA	TRBJ2-5	TGTGCCAGCAAAGTGGTGGAGGAGACCCAGTACTTC	CASKVVEETQYF
TRBV5-8	NA	TRBD1	TRBJ1-4	TGTGCCAGCAGGTCCGGACAGGGGGGGAATGAAAAACTGTTTTTT	CASRSGQGGNEKLFF
TRBV6-5	once	TRBD1	TRBJ1-2	TGTGCCAGCAGTCAGAGACAGGGGAAGTTCTATGGCTACACCTTC	CASSQRQGKFYGYTF